The 11 T cell receptor beta chains presented below share a single source sample, sequenced in a study of blood T cell repertoires in COVID-19. Profiled with immunoSEQ multiplex PCR; TCRdb holds only in-frame clones, not every one. Here the sample spans around 190,000 clones, approximately 84% being singletons. Sequenced input: PBMCs or T cells enriched from blood (not recorded which). Receptor source: a woman in her twenties or thirties who had recovered from COVID-19.

This chain uses TRBV14 with TRBJ2-7, with 8 bases matching TRBD1. Per the germline V gene, CDR1 is SGHDN and CDR2 is FVKESK. This CDR3 has 15 residues. After removal of 0 bases from V and 2 bases from J, the junction contained 3 bases not matched to a gene. The DNA for the CDR3 is TGTGCCAGCAGCCAAGATGACAGGGGACCCTACGAGCAGTACTTC. Encoded protein: CASSQDDRGPYEQYF.

The chain couples TRBV29-1 to TRBJ1-1; D is possibly TRBD1 (6 bases). V was cut by 5 bases and J by 6 bases, with 16 bases left in between. The CDR3 spans 13 residues. CDR1 SQVTM and CDR2 ANQGSEA come from the germline V gene. DNA for the CDR3: TGCAGCGTTCCAGGGGTCCATGAACCTGAAGCTTTCTTT. Translation: CSVPGVHEPEAFF.

To note about this clone: Other DNA sequences from this sample encode an identical CDR3 as well. The genes are TRBV19 and TRBJ2-7; the match to TRBD1 covers 9 bases. The CDR3 length is 14 residues. The germline V gene encodes CDR1 LNHDA and CDR2 SQIVND (reference sequence). The trim removed 5 bases at V and 2 bases at J, leaving 4 bases unmatched. DNA for the CDR3: TGTGCCAGTAGTCCCGGGACAGGGACCTACGAGCAGTACTTC. Translated: CASSPGTGTYEQYF. Full variable domain (outside the CDR3, taken from reference TRBV19 and TRBJ2-7): DGGITQSPKYLFRKEGQNVTLSCEQNLNHDAMYWYRQDPGQGLRLIYYSQIVNDFQKGDIAEGYSVSREKKESFPLTVTSAQKNPTAFYLCASSPGTGTYEQYFGPGTRLTVT.

The gene calls are TRBV5-1 and TRBJ2-1; perhaps TRBD1 as D (6 bases). Trimming removed 9 bases at V and 2 bases at J, with 24 bases between. The germline V gene has CDR1 SGHRS and CDR2 YFSETQ. This CDR3 has 17 residues. The CDR3 sequence is CATRRSPQGQTYNEQFF. CDR3 in DNA: TGCGCCACCCGGCGTTCGCCACAGGGCCAAACCTACAATGAGCAGTTCTTC.

This clone occurred a few times. The chain uses TRBV5-1 and TRBJ2-7; 7 bases align to TRBD2. The V and J ends lost 5 bases and 3 bases, in that order; junction bases with no gene match: 5. CDR1 is SGHRS, CDR2 YFSETQ, per germline. CDR3 length: 13 amino acids. The chain's CDR3 is CASSAAGNYEQYF. The CDR3 DNA reads TGCGCCAGCAGTGCAGCGGGAAACTACGAGCAGTACTTC.

This clone was seen only once. The genes are TRBV7-3 and TRBJ2-5; D is possibly TRBD1 (7 bases). Germline loops: CDR1 SGHTA, CDR2 FQGTGA. The V and J ends lost 5 bases and 4 bases respectively, with 11 bases between them. The CDR3 sequence is 13 residues long. The CDR3 DNA reads TGTGCCAGCAGCCCGCAGGGGGGAGAGACCCAGTACTTC. This encodes CASSPQGGETQYF.

The chain couples TRBV7-2 to TRBJ2-3; 8 bases agree with TRBD2. The ends lost 5 bases at V and 5 bases at J; junction bases unmatched: 12. The CDR3 has 16 amino acids. CDR1 is SGHTA, CDR2 FQGNSA, per germline. The CDR3 DNA follows: TGTGCCAGCAGCCCTCGGCGGGTGCGGGGGGTAGATACGCAGTATTTT. It specifies CASSPRRVRGVDTQYF.

The chain uses TRBV5-1 and TRBJ1-6; D uncertain. Germline V CDR1 and CDR2: SGHRS, YFSETQ. The CDR3 extends over 15 amino acids. Trimming took off 4 bases at V and 7 bases at J, with 15 bases between the two ends. The CDR3 DNA follows: TGCGCCAGCAGCCCCCTTTGGGTCGGGAATTCACCCCTCCACTTT. It yields the protein CASSPLWVGNSPLHF.

This chain connects TRBV7-3 to TRBJ1-1, with D uncertain. V was shortened by 0 bases and J by 0 bases, with 5 bases between the two germline ends. The germline V gene encodes CDR1 SGHTA and CDR2 FQGTGA. The CDR3 runs 14 residues. The CDR3 DNA is TGTGCCAGCAGCTTAACCGGGATGAACACTGAAGCTTTCTTT. This encodes CASSLTGMNTEAFF.

The chain uses TRBV28 and TRBJ2-1; TRBD2 agrees at 12 bases. V lost 8 bases and J lost 3; bases outside the gene matches: 14. Germline CDR1 is MDHEN and CDR2 is SYDVKM. The CDR3 contains 18 residues. The CDR3 bases are TGTGCCAGCTCAAGGACTAGCGGGACCCTACGGGGCTACAATGAGCAGTTCTTC. The encoded protein is CASSRTSGTLRGYNEQFF.

The V call is TRBV27, the J call TRBJ2-3; 14 bases line up with TRBD2. This CDR3 comprises 15 residues. Trimming at V came to 5 bases and at J to 5 bases, leaving 3 bases not matched to a gene. The germline V gene encodes CDR1 MNHEY and CDR2 SMNVEV (reference sequence). CDR3: CASSLGLAGEDTQYF. CDR3 sequence (DNA): TGTGCCAGCAGTCTGGGACTAGCGGGAGAAGATACGCAGTATTTT.